This passage covers 27 T cell receptor beta chains from one sample sequenced in a study of Graves' ophthalmopathy and Graves' hyperthyroidism. Amplified TCR beta CDR3 regions were obtained using RNA transcripts as template. HTBI-primed first-round RT-PCR preceded second-round multiplex PCR. TCRdb reprocessed the multiplex PCR reads via MiXCR and lists one record per CDR3 protein. The table has roughly 700,000 distinct CDR3 sequences, roughly two fifths seen once. Sequenced: peripheral blood. The source of these receptors is an adult man with Graves' ophthalmopathy.

This clonotype appeared a few times. The chain carries TRBV10-3 and TRBJ2-5; tentative D call: TRBD2 (5 bases). Per germline, CDR1 ENHRY and CDR2 SYGVKD. This CDR3 has 13 residues. V lost 11 bases to trimming and J lost 1 base, with 14 bases between them. The CDR3 loop reads CAAQAESQETQYF. CDR3 in DNA: TGTGCCGCCCAAGCGGAGAGCCAAGAGACCCAGTACTTC.

The sample holds many counts of this clonotype. The chain recombines TRBV13 with TRBJ1-3; no firm D call. CDR3 length equals 15 residues. From germline, CDR1 is PRHDT and CDR2 FYEKMQ (reference sequence). Deletions cut 5 bases from V and 2 bases from J, with 13 bases between. This CDR3 is CASSHERATGNTIYF. The CDR3 coding sequence is TGTGCCAGCAGCCACGAAAGGGCTACTGGAAACACCATATATTTT. The whole variable domain, remainder taken from reference TRBV13 and TRBJ1-3, is AAGVIQSPRHLIKEKRETATLKCYPIPRHDTVYWYQQGPGQDPQFLISFYEKMQSDKGSIPDRFSAQQFSDYHSELNMSSLELGDSALYFCASSHERATGNTIYFGEGSWLTVV.

About this clonotype: The junction differs from germline at one of its ends, possibly a read error. V and J are TRBV13 and TRBJ2-5; 15 positions match TRBD2. The V gene's germline CDR1 is PRHDT and CDR2 FYEKMQ (reference sequence). CDR3 length: 14 residues. The DNA of the CDR3 is TGTGCCAGCAGCTCGGGACTAGCGGGAGGATCCGGGAAGTTC. Encoded protein: CASSSGLAGGSGKF.

Comment on this clonotype: This may be a read error, as it is one base from a much larger clone. Because the CDR3 is missing its conserved closing phenylalanine or tryptophan, this is likely a read error. The J gene is TRBJ1-1, the V gene TRBV19, with TRBD1 as a possible D gene (5 bases). The germline V gene encodes CDR1 LNHDA and CDR2 SQIVND (reference sequence). This CDR3 comprises 14 residues. V was cut by 7 bases and J by 0 bases, with 12 bases left in between. CDR3 bases: TGTGCCAGTACCTTGGCCAGGGTGAACACTGAAGCTTTCCTT. Translating it yields CASTLARVNTEAFL.

The chain has TRBV20-1 and TRBJ1-2; TRBD1 might be the D (6 bases). Trimming took 3 bases from V and 8 from J, leaving 16 bases between them. The CDR3 is 13 amino acids. Germline V gene lookup returns CDR1 DFQATT and CDR2 SNEGSKA (reference sequence). The CDR3 DNA sequence: TGCAGTGCTAGTTCCGGGGGCCCTTGGGGCTACACCTTC. Protein: CSASSGGPWGYTF.

Only a few counts were recorded for this clonotype. This chain uses TRBV10-3 with TRBJ1-4; 8 bases are shared with TRBD1. In germline, CDR1 is ENHRY, CDR2 SYGVKD. The CDR3 extends over 13 amino acids. The ends lost 10 bases at V and 5 bases at J; junction bases unmatched: 6. The DNA of the CDR3 is TGTGCCAGCCGGGACAGGCGAAATGAAAAACTGTTTTTT. It codes for CASRDRRNEKLFF.

This clonotype was recorded many times. The rearrangement links TRBV10-1 to TRBJ1-1, with 8 positions matching TRBD1. V lost 0 bases, J lost 2 bases, and 5 bases stayed unmatched. The V gene's germline CDR1 is WNHNN and CDR2 SYGVQD (reference sequence). The CDR3 has 16 residues. This CDR3 reads CASSESPDRANTEAFF. As DNA, the CDR3 is TGCGCCAGCAGTGAGTCTCCGGACAGGGCAAACACTGAAGCTTTCTTT.

Details on this clonotype: One end of the junction varies from germline; a read error may be responsible. V is TRBV9 and J is TRBJ1-5, with D hard to call. Germline loops: CDR1 SGDLS, CDR2 YYNGEE. CDR3 length: 14 residues. CDR3: CASSVREGNEPQHF. The CDR3 DNA sequence: TGTGCCAGCAGCGTGAGGGAGGGCAATGAGCCCCAGCATTTT.

CDR3 protein: CASVRKGGHYGYTF. Here the CDR3 DNA reads TGTGCCAGCGTTAGGAAAGGGGGTCACTATGGCTACACCTTC. The chain employs TRBV28 and TRBJ1-2; D perhaps matches TRBD1 (6 bases). Germline lookup yields CDR1 MDHEN and CDR2 SYDVKM. V lost 8 bases, J lost 3 bases, and 16 bases lay in between. The CDR3 consists of 14 residues.

There are many counts of this clonotype. The chain uses TRBV19 and TRBJ1-5; tentatively, D is TRBD1 (6 bases). The length of the CDR3 is 15 residues. V was shortened by 9 bases and J by 2 bases, with 17 bases between the two germline ends. CDR1 and CDR2 (germline): LNHDA, SQIVND (reference sequence). In nucleotides, the CDR3 is TGTGCCAGGATGCCAGGGGAGAGGGGCAATCAGCCCCAGCATTTT. Amino acids: CARMPGERGNQPQHF.

Concerning this clonotype: At one of its ends the junction is not consistent with the germline gene, which may arise from a read error. The chain couples TRBV20-1 to TRBJ2-5; TRBD1 aligns across 12 bases. Germline CDR1 is DFQATT and CDR2 is SNEGSKA (reference sequence). The length of the CDR3 is 17 residues. The CDR3 sequence: CSARKGWDRGRWEIQYF. The DNA of the CDR3 is TGCAGTGCCCGGAAAGGGTGGGACAGGGGGCGATGGGAGATCCAGTACTTC.

The chain has TRBV5-1 and TRBJ1-2, with a possible D match to TRBD1 (6 bases). V was pared by 4 bases and J by 6 bases, with 13 bases between. The CDR3 runs 13 residues. The germline V gene has CDR1 SGHRS and CDR2 YFSETQ. The CDR3 sequence is CASSPDSLHGYTF. Written as DNA, the CDR3 is TGCGCCAGCAGCCCGGACAGTCTCCATGGCTACACCTTC.

This clonotype was found a few times. This chain connects TRBV7-2 to TRBJ2-5; D might be TRBD2 (6 bases). This CDR3 region has 20 residues. The V and J ends lost 3 bases and 5 bases respectively, with 31 bases between them. Per the germline V gene, CDR1 is SGHTA and CDR2 is FQGNSA. CDR3 region: CASSLRRDILQGAGLETQYF. The CDR3 nucleotides are TGTGCCAGCAGCTTGAGACGTGACATCCTTCAGGGTGCGGGGTTGGAGACCCAGTACTTC. Full variable domain (rest looked up from reference TRBV7-2 and TRBJ2-5): GAGVSQSPSNKVTEKGKDVELRCDPISGHTALYWYRQSLGQGLEFLIYFQGNSAPDKSGLPSDRFSAERTGGSVSTLTIQRTQQEDSAVYLCASSLRRDILQGAGLETQYFGPGTRLLVL.

The rearrangement joins TRBV25-1 to TRBJ2-2; D is possibly TRBD1 or TRBD2 (7 bases each). Germline values: CDR1 MGHDK, CDR2 SYGVNS. The CDR3 is 18 residues long. The V and J ends lost 4 bases and 0 bases respectively, with 18 bases between them. In nucleotides, the CDR3 is TGTGCCAGCAGTGCTATGGCGGGGGACAGCCCGAACACCGGGGAGCTGTTTTTT. Amino acids: CASSAMAGDSPNTGELFF.

Of note for this clonotype: A much more abundant neighbour one base away suggests this may be a read error. This chain uses TRBV2 with TRBJ2-5, with D perhaps matching TRBD1 (5 bases). Germline V gives CDR1 SNHLY, CDR2 FYNNEI. The CDR3 length is 14 residues. Trimming pared 3 bases from V and 7 bases from J, leaving 15 bases between. CDR3 protein: CASSESAGLGTQYF. DNA for the CDR3: TGTGCCAGCAGTGAGTCTGCAGGGCTGGGGACCCAGTACTTC.

The rearrangement joins TRBV7-7 to TRBJ1-2; 8 bases are a match to TRBD1. The V gene's germline CDR1 is SSHAT and CDR2 FNYEAQ (reference sequence). Losses at the gene ends were 5 bases for V and 3 bases for J; bases not matched to a gene: 8. The CDR3 extends over 15 amino acids. The DNA of the CDR3 is TGTGCCAGCAGCCCCGGGACAGGACTTGACTATGGCTACACCTTC. It encodes CASSPGTGLDYGYTF.

For this clonotype: Since no conserved phenylalanine or tryptophan closes the CDR3, a read error is the likely cause. The rearrangement joins TRBV10-3 to TRBJ2-7; TRBD2 matches at 7 bases. This CDR3 comprises 13 residues. CDR1 is ENHRY and CDR2 is SYGVKD in the germline V gene. The DNA for the CDR3 is TGTGCCAGCAGTCCCGGACTAGGCTACGAGCAGTACTAC. It is translated as CASSPGLGYEQYY.

The chain joins TRBV25-1 to TRBJ1-1; D gene ambiguous. Germline-derived CDR1 and CDR2 are MGHDK and SYGVNS. This CDR3 comprises 13 residues. V lost 5 bases and J 8 bases, leaving 15 bases between the germline ends. The CDR3 loop is CASSLRRIREAFF. The CDR3 DNA reads TGTGCCAGCAGTTTACGCCGGATTAGGGAAGCTTTCTTT.

This clonotype showed up just a few times. The J gene is TRBJ1-2, the V gene TRBV7-9; 7 nucleotides agree with TRBD1. Germline V gene sequence: CDR1 SEHNR, CDR2 FQNEAQ (reference sequence). The CDR3 length is 17 residues. The trim removed 5 bases at V and 4 bases at J, leaving 16 bases unmatched. The chain's CDR3 is CASSPRDSMLQGYGYTF. The CDR3 bases are TGTGCCAGCAGCCCTAGGGACAGCATGCTCCAAGGCTATGGCTACACCTTC.

The chain recombines TRBV7-2 with TRBJ2-5; 10 nucleotides line up with TRBD2. V lost 6 bases and J lost 4; bases outside the gene matches: 17. Germline V gene sequence: CDR1 SGHTA, CDR2 FQGNSA. The CDR3 spans 18 residues. The CDR3 coding sequence is TGTGCCAGCAGTTTATCGGCTAGCGGGGGATACGGGAGAGAGACCCAGTACTTC. Its protein is CASSLSASGGYGRETQYF.

Here the CDR3 DNA reads TGTGCCAGCAGTCCTTCCAGGACACCAGAAAAACTGTTTTTT. Its translation is CASSPSRTPEKLFF. The chain joins TRBV12-3 or TRBV12-4 to TRBJ1-4, with D tentatively TRBD1 (5 bases). The V end lost 5 bases, the J end lost 8 bases, and 15 bases lay between the germline ends. This CDR3 region has 14 residues.

Details on this clonotype: Possible read error: a much larger clone is one base away. The chain joins TRBV7-9 to TRBJ1-1; the D gene is possibly TRBD1 (5 bases). CDR3 length equals 14 residues. CDR1 and CDR2 from the germline V gene are SEHNR and FQNEAQ (reference sequence). Deletions cut 7 bases from V and 3 bases from J, with 15 bases between. CDR3 loop: CASTSIGTDTEAFF. The CDR3 nucleotides read TGTGCCAGCACCTCGATAGGGACGGACACTGAAGCTTTCTTT.

The rearrangement links TRBV7-9 to TRBJ1-2; tentatively, D is TRBD1 (6 bases). The germline V gene has CDR1 SEHNR and CDR2 FQNEAQ (reference sequence). The CDR3 is 14 amino acids. V was shortened by 5 bases and J by 5 bases, with 15 bases between the two germline ends. The CDR3 coding sequence is TGTGCCAGCAGCCCCTGGAGAGGGGGGTATGGCTACACCTTC. Protein sequence: CASSPWRGGYGYTF.

This clonotype was recorded at least ten times. The V call is TRBV24-1, the J call TRBJ2-6; tentatively, D is TRBD1 (6 bases). The CDR3 contains 16 residues. Germline CDR1 KGHDR, CDR2 SFDVKD. The V end was cut by 4 bases, the J end by 2 bases, with 11 bases between. CDR3 amino acids: CATSDPQGTGANVLTF. Written as DNA, the CDR3 is TGTGCCACCAGTGACCCACAGGGAACTGGGGCCAACGTCCTGACTTTC.

The sample holds a few counts of this clonotype. This chain connects TRBV20-1 to TRBJ1-4; D not certain. Trimming left V 4 bases short and J 7 bases short, with 13 bases between. Germline-derived CDR1 and CDR2 are DFQATT and SNEGSKA (reference sequence). This CDR3 region has 13 residues. The CDR3 region is CSAILAHSEKLFF. CDR3 bases: TGCAGTGCTATACTGGCCCATAGTGAAAAACTGTTTTTT.

In this sample, this clonotype turned up a few times. The chain is built from TRBV25-1 and TRBJ1-1; weak D call: TRBD1 (5 bases). V lost 3 bases and J lost 8, with 13 bases in between. The CDR3 contains 13 residues. The germline gives CDR1 MGHDK, CDR2 SYGVNS. The CDR3 protein is CASSDSAGAEAFF. In nucleotides, the CDR3 is TGTGCCAGCAGTGATAGTGCCGGGGCCGAAGCTTTCTTT.

This clonotype was counted a few times. The chain uses TRBV9 and TRBJ2-7, with D hard to call. Per the germline V gene, CDR1 is SGDLS and CDR2 is YYNGEE. The length of the CDR3 is 14 residues. V was shortened by 2 bases and J by 0 bases, with 9 bases between the two germline ends. CDR3 in amino acids: CASSVGTDSYEQYF. For the CDR3, the DNA is TGTGCCAGCAGCGTGGGCACCGACTCCTACGAGCAGTACTTC.